A single sample gave rise to the 20 T cell receptor beta chains below, sequenced in a study of OX40 agonist ivuxolimab in advanced cancers. Library prep was done by the immunoSEQ multiplex PCR assay. TCRdb stores this immuneACCESS table with in-frame sequences only. Part of the clones is absent; in the studies checked, under half of the shortfall reflects unresolved V genes, and no reason is known for the rest. This sample lists about 83,000 clones; about 86% were detected once. Together, the top ten hold under 2% of the sample. The source material was CD4+ or CD8+ T cells sorted from blood, sampled in a trial of the OX40 agonist ivuxolimab. The receptor set was obtained from an adult with an advanced solid tumor such as melanoma, head and neck, liver or kidney cancer.

The rearrangement links TRBV6-1 to TRBJ1-1, with 8 positions matching TRBD1. The V gene's germline CDR1 is MNHNS and CDR2 SASEGT. V was pared by 3 bases and J by 5 bases, with 11 bases of the junction left unmatched. The CDR3 length is 16 residues. CDR3 in amino acids: CASSDPLRGLLTEAFF. Here the CDR3 DNA reads TGTGCCAGCAGTGATCCCCTCAGGGGGCTTTTAACTGAAGCTTTCTTT.

The chain employs TRBV9 and TRBJ2-1; TRBD2 aligns across 14 bases. Unmatched junction bases numbered 5, after V lost 0 bases and J lost 0 bases. In germline, CDR1 is SGDLS, CDR2 YYNGEE. This CDR3 is 19 amino acids long. This CDR3 is CASSVGTSGGLSSYNEQFF. The CDR3 bases are TGTGCCAGCAGCGTAGGGACTAGCGGGGGGCTGAGCTCCTACAATGAGCAGTTCTTC.

The V gene is TRBV6-6, the J gene TRBJ1-1; maybe TRBD1 (5 bases). The germline gives CDR1 MNHNY, CDR2 SVGAGI (reference sequence). The CDR3 consists of 14 residues. With 7 bases removed from V and 6 bases from J, the gap between germline ends came to 18 bases. The CDR3, as DNA: TGTGCCAGCAATCAAGAAGCAGGGAGGGCTGAAGCTTTCTTT. Amino acids: CASNQEAGRAEAFF.

This clone has just one count. The rearrangement joins TRBV7-9 to TRBJ1-2, with D hard to call. V was shortened by 0 bases and J by 4 bases, with 9 bases between the two germline ends. This CDR3 has 14 amino acids. CDR1 is SEHNR and CDR2 is FQNEAQ in the germline V gene (reference sequence). The CDR3 DNA follows: TGTGCCAGCAGCTTAGCCAACCCAGCCTATGGCTACACCTTC. Its translation is CASSLANPAYGYTF. Full variable domain (remainder filled in from reference TRBV7-9 and TRBJ1-2): DTGVSQNPRHKITKRGQNVTFRCDPISEHNRLYWYRQTLGQGPEFLTYFQNEAQLEKSRLLSDRFSAERPKGSFSTLEIQRTEQGDSAMYLCASSLANPAYGYTFGSGTRLTVV.

The rearrangement links TRBV4-1 to TRBJ1-5; D not certain. Trimming shortened V by 3 bases and J by 7 bases, and 16 bases separated the two germline ends. The CDR3 loop spans 15 amino acids. The germline CDR1 and CDR2 sequences are MGHRA and YSYEKL. The chain's CDR3 is CASSQGARVGQPQHF. The CDR3, as DNA: TGCGCCAGCAGCCAGGGAGCCAGAGTAGGACAGCCCCAGCATTTT.

The chain is built from TRBV29-1 and TRBJ2-1, with D perhaps TRBD1 (6 bases). With 8 bases removed from V and 3 bases from J, the gap between germline ends came to 11 bases. Germline values: CDR1 SQVTM, CDR2 ANQGSEA. This CDR3 is built from 12 residues. The CDR3 loop reads CSLEGGYNEQFF. DNA of the CDR3: TGCAGCCTGGAAGGGGGCTACAATGAGCAGTTCTTC.

This chain joins TRBV4-3 and TRBJ1-4, with D unresolved. V lost 3 bases, J lost 7 bases, and 9 bases lay in between. Germline V lookup: CDR1 LGHNA, CDR2 YSLEER. The CDR3 loop spans 13 amino acids. This CDR3 reads CASSQPKPEKLFF. The CDR3 DNA sequence: TGCGCCAGCAGCCAGCCGAAGCCTGAAAAACTGTTTTTT.

The chain joins TRBV14 to TRBJ2-7, with D tentatively TRBD2 (6 bases). Germline V gene lookup returns CDR1 SGHDN and CDR2 FVKESK. The CDR3 is 14 residues long. The V gene lost 2 bases and the J gene lost 6 bases, with 14 bases spanning the gap. This CDR3 reads CASSQTITAGEQYF. CDR3 nucleotides: TGTGCCAGCAGCCAAACTATCACAGCGGGCGAGCAGTACTTC.

The chain joins TRBV7-2 to TRBJ1-6; 8 bases match TRBD1. CDR1 and CDR2 (germline): SGHTA, FQGNSA. The CDR3 covers 17 residues. V lost 1 base and J lost 9; bases outside the gene matches: 11. In DNA form, the CDR3 reads TGTGCCAGCAGCTTAGTATCCGCGACAGGGGTTGGTTCACCCCTCCACTTT. Translated: CASSLVSATGVGSPLHF.

The chain carries TRBV18 and TRBJ2-1, with 7 bases identical to TRBD2. The V gene's germline CDR1 is KGHSH and CDR2 LQKENI. V lost 2 bases, J lost 6 bases, and 13 bases stayed unmatched. This CDR3 region has 17 residues. CDR3 amino acids: CASSPISGAGSGNEQFF. The CDR3 DNA follows: TGTGCCAGCTCACCAATTTCGGGAGCGGGGTCAGGCAATGAGCAGTTCTTC. The full variable domain, rest sourced from reference TRBV18 and TRBJ2-1, is NAGVMQNPRHLVRRRGQEARLRCSPMKGHSHVYWYRQLPEEGLKFMVYLQKENIIDESGMPKERFSAEFPKEGPSILRIQQVVRGDSAAYFCASSPISGAGSGNEQFFGPGTRLTVL.

CDR3: CASSSDREQFF. The CDR3, as DNA: TGTGCCAGCAGCTCTGACAGGGAGCAGTTCTTC. V and J are TRBV5-6 and TRBJ2-1, with a tentative D call TRBD1 (6 bases). This CDR3 region has 11 residues. Deletions cut 3 bases from V and 10 bases from J, with 8 bases between. Germline V gives CDR1 SGHDT, CDR2 YYEEEE.

The J gene is TRBJ1-2, the V gene TRBV7-9, with D possibly being TRBD1 (5 bases). With 3 bases removed from V and 7 bases from J, the gap between germline ends came to 9 bases. CDR1 is SEHNR and CDR2 is FQNEAQ in the germline V gene (reference sequence). CDR3 length equals 12 residues. The CDR3 loop is CASSFGQGGYTF. CDR3 sequence (DNA): TGTGCCAGCAGCTTCGGGCAGGGTGGCTACACCTTC.

The chain combines TRBV7-3 with TRBJ2-3; maybe TRBD2 (5 bases). V shed 0 bases and J shed 4 bases, with 14 bases lying between them. This CDR3 has 16 residues. CDR1 and CDR2 (germline): SGHTA, FQGTGA. In nucleotides, the CDR3 is TGTGCCAGCAGCTTAACGGTTCCGGGAAGCCCAGATACGCAGTATTTT. Its protein is CASSLTVPGSPDTQYF.

The V and J genes are TRBV5-1 and TRBJ1-4; D unresolved. This CDR3 spans 13 amino acids. Germline CDR1 SGHRS, CDR2 YFSETQ. The V and J ends lost 1 base and 7 bases respectively, with 8 bases between them. The CDR3 loop is CASSLSGIEKLFF. The DNA for the CDR3 is TGCGCCAGCAGCTTGTCCGGGATTGAAAAACTGTTTTTT.

The gene calls are TRBV27 and TRBJ2-5, with D tentatively TRBD1 (8 bases). CDR1 is MNHEY, CDR2 SMNVEV, per germline (reference sequence). This CDR3 comprises 16 residues. Trimming stripped 5 bases from V and 2 bases from J, with 18 bases between. CDR3 bases: TGTGCCAGCAGTCCTCGGACAGGGAGGGCGCAAGAGACCCAGTACTTC. Translated, it gives CASSPRTGRAQETQYF.

The chain links TRBV29-1 to TRBJ2-7; possibly TRBD1 for D (5 bases). The CDR3 has 13 residues. From germline, CDR1 is SQVTM and CDR2 ANQGSEA. V gave up 5 bases and J gave up 0 bases, with 11 bases separating them. CDR3 DNA: TGCAGCGTTAGACAGACGAACTCCTACGAGCAGTACTTC. Protein product: CSVRQTNSYEQYF.

This chain connects TRBV12-5 to TRBJ1-4; maybe TRBD1 (5 bases). The CDR3 length is 14 residues. V gave up 7 bases and J gave up 13 bases, with 22 bases separating them. The germline CDR1 and CDR2 sequences are LGHNT and FRNRAP. The CDR3 DNA reads as TGTGCTAGTGCCCCCGGGGACGGTGCTATATCACTGTTTTTT. Translation: CASAPGDGAISLFF. The whole variable domain, remainder taken from reference TRBV12-5 and TRBJ1-4, is DARVTQTPRHKVTEMGQEVTMRCQPILGHNTVFWYRQTMMQGLELLAYFRNRAPLDDSGMPKDRFSAEMPDATLATLKIQPSEPRDSAVYFCASAPGDGAISLFFGSGTQLSVL.

The chain recombines TRBV13 with TRBJ2-7; TRBD1 aligns across 8 bases. CDR3 length: 14 residues. The ends lost 6 bases at V and 3 bases at J; junction bases unmatched: 7. Per germline, CDR1 PRHDT and CDR2 FYEKMQ (reference sequence). The DNA of the CDR3 is TGTGCCAGCAGGGCTCAGGGGGCCGACTACGAGCAGTACTTC. Amino acids: CASRAQGADYEQYF.

The chain carries TRBV19 and TRBJ2-5, with 8 bases matching TRBD1. V dropped 6 bases and J dropped 9; count of bases not matched to a gene: 6. The CDR3 covers 12 residues. CDR1 LNHDA and CDR2 SQIVND come from the germline V gene (reference sequence). CDR3 DNA sequence: TGTGCCAGTAGGGAACAGACAGGGGCCCAGTACTTC. It yields the protein CASREQTGAQYF.

This sequence joins TRBV5-4 and TRBJ1-4; TRBD1 aligns across 7 bases. CDR3 length equals 15 residues. Trimming took 3 bases from V and 5 from J; bases not matched to a gene: 7. Germline CDR1 SGHNT, CDR2 YYREEE (reference sequence). The CDR3 DNA reads as TGTGCCAGCAGCTCAACGGGACAGCCAAATGAAAAACTGTTTTTT. Its protein is CASSSTGQPNEKLFF. The complete variable domain, with remaining parts taken from reference TRBV5-4 and TRBJ1-4, reads ETGVTQSPTHLIKTRGQQVTLRCSSQSGHNTVSWYQQALGQGPQFIFQYYREEENGRGNFPPRFSGLQFPNYSSELNVNALELDDSALYLCASSSTGQPNEKLFFGSGTQLSVL.